A single sample is the source of the 28 T cell receptor beta chains below, sequenced in a study of blood T cell repertoires in COVID-19 (dated by TCRdb to 2019 to 2021). Receptor amplification or capture employed the immunoSEQ multiplex PCR assay. The table comes from immuneACCESS by way of TCRdb, which keeps in-frame sequences with V and J called. Part of the clones is missing from these tables; in studies checked, under half for an unresolved V gene and the rest for unknown reasons. The sample contains roughly 170,000 clones, about 85% of them found a single time. The top ten constitute about 1.2% of the sample. Sample: peripheral blood. The receptor source for this set is a man in his 60s who had recovered from COVID-19.

The CDR3 loop reads CASSLTNSAGANTGELFF. CDR3 DNA: TGTGCCAGCAGCTTAACAAATTCAGCGGGGGCGAACACCGGGGAGCTGTTTTTT. The chain recombines TRBV7-3 with TRBJ2-2, with 8 positions matching TRBD2. This CDR3 comprises 18 residues. Unmatched junction bases numbered 6, after V lost 0 bases and J lost 0 bases. The V gene's germline CDR1 is SGHTA and CDR2 FQGTGA.

The gene calls are TRBV5-1 and TRBJ1-2; 10 bases align to TRBD1. The V and J ends lost 0 bases and 13 bases, in that order; junction bases with no gene match: 6. This CDR3 contains 13 residues. Looked up from germline, CDR1 is SGHRS and CDR2 is YFSETQ. CDR3 nucleotide sequence: TGCGCCAGCAGCTTGGGGGACAGGGGAATAGGCACCTTC. Translated, it gives CASSLGDRGIGTF.

The chain uses TRBV2 and TRBJ2-5; D remains unclear. Looked up from germline, CDR1 is SNHLY and CDR2 is FYNNEI. There are 12 residues in the CDR3. With 5 bases removed from V and 5 bases from J, the gap between germline ends came to 9 bases. DNA of the CDR3: TGTGCCAGCAGTAGTGCCGGGGAGACCCAGTACTTC. It encodes CASSSAGETQYF.

V is TRBV7-9 and J is TRBJ1-3; the match to TRBD1 covers 9 bases. CDR3 length: 16 amino acids. The V gene's germline CDR1 is SEHNR and CDR2 FQNEAQ (reference sequence). Losses at the gene ends were 3 bases for V and 0 bases for J; bases not matched to a gene: 3. The chain's CDR3 is CASSFTGGLSGNTIYF. CDR3 coding DNA: TGTGCCAGCAGCTTTACAGGGGGCCTCTCTGGAAACACCATATATTTT.

This clone was found a few times. The V gene is TRBV7-6, the J gene TRBJ2-7; TRBD1 aligns across 7 bases. V trimming: 1 base; J trimming: 3 bases; junction bases outside the gene matches: 15. Germline CDR1 and CDR2: SGHVS and FNYEAQ. The CDR3 extends over 18 amino acids. CDR3 sequence reads: CASSLGQGGYGSGYEQYF. The CDR3 DNA is TGTGCCAGCAGCTTAGGCCAAGGGGGCTACGGCTCTGGCTACGAGCAGTACTTC.

The chain uses TRBV18 and TRBJ2-1; TRBD2 agrees at 11 bases. V lost 3 bases, J lost 0 bases, and 13 bases stayed unmatched. The CDR3 runs 20 residues. Germline CDR1 and CDR2: KGHSH and LQKENI. The CDR3 coding sequence is TGTGCCAGCTCACCTAAAGCCCTAGCGGGGGGCCCTAGCTCCTACAATGAGCAGTTCTTC. The encoded protein is CASSPKALAGGPSSYNEQFF.

V and J are TRBV7-2 and TRBJ1-2; TRBD1 might be the D (5 bases). Germline V gene data show CDR1 as SGHTA and CDR2 as FQGNSA. CDR3 length equals 14 residues. V was cut by 1 base and J by 4 bases, with 10 bases left in between. The CDR3 is CASSLGGQPYGYTF. The DNA for the CDR3 is TGTGCCAGCAGCTTAGGAGGACAACCCTATGGCTACACCTTC.

V and J are TRBV7-2 and TRBJ1-5; TRBD1 might be the D (5 bases). CDR1 is SGHTA and CDR2 is FQGNSA in the germline V gene. CDR3 length: 15 amino acids. The V gene lost 4 bases and the J gene lost 4 bases, with 14 bases spanning the gap. The CDR3 reads CASSSRRGWNQPQHF. CDR3 nucleotides: TGTGCCAGCAGCTCTCGGCGGGGCTGGAATCAGCCCCAGCATTTT.

This sequence joins TRBV5-6 and TRBJ1-2; no clear D gene. The CDR3 totals 17 residues. The V end was cut by 0 bases, the J end by 4 bases, with 19 bases between. Per the germline V gene, CDR1 is SGHDT and CDR2 is YYEEEE. The CDR3 is CASSLAPPGVKSYGYTF. The CDR3 DNA follows: TGTGCCAGCAGCTTGGCGCCCCCCGGGGTTAAAAGCTATGGCTACACCTTC.

The J gene is TRBJ2-3, the V gene TRBV6-6, with no clear D. CDR1 is MNHNY, CDR2 SVGAGI, per germline (reference sequence). V was clipped by 8 bases and J by 2 bases, with 11 bases between them. The CDR3 loop spans 13 amino acids. The chain's CDR3 is CASETQITDTQYF. As DNA, the CDR3 is TGTGCCAGCGAGACACAGATCACAGATACGCAGTATTTT.

J is TRBJ1-2 and V is TRBV12-3 or TRBV12-4, with D uncertain. V dropped 4 bases and J dropped 8 bases, with 14 bases sitting between them. The CDR3 has 13 amino acids. Here the CDR3 reads CASSSAVLGGYTF. CDR3 nucleotides: TGTGCCAGCAGTTCTGCGGTACTCGGGGGCTACACCTTC.

This sequence joins TRBV5-4 and TRBJ1-6; possibly TRBD1 for D (6 bases). The CDR3 totals 15 residues. The V end was cut by 4 bases, the J end by 9 bases, with 17 bases between. From germline, CDR1 is SGHNT and CDR2 YYREEE (reference sequence). DNA of the CDR3: TGTGCCAGCAGCCTAGAGGGGGGGCGCAGTTCACCCCTCCACTTT. It specifies CASSLEGGRSSPLHF.

The rearrangement joins TRBV2 to TRBJ1-2; D is perhaps TRBD1 (5 bases). Trimming cost V 4 bases and J 1 base, with 7 bases left between them. This CDR3 is built from 13 residues. Germline CDR1 and CDR2: SNHLY and FYNNEI. The CDR3 spells CASSGQINYGYTF. For the CDR3, the DNA is TGTGCCAGCAGTGGACAGATTAACTATGGCTACACCTTC.

This clone was found once. This chain uses TRBV29-1 with TRBJ2-5; weak D call: TRBD2 (6 bases). This CDR3 comprises 12 residues. CDR1 is SQVTM and CDR2 is ANQGSEA in the germline V gene. The germline V and J ends were trimmed by 4 bases and 9 bases, with 15 bases remaining between them. The CDR3 spells CSVAGLGGAQYF. The DNA of the CDR3 is TGCAGCGTTGCGGGGTTGGGCGGGGCCCAGTACTTC.

The sample holds one count of this clone. This chain connects TRBV9 to TRBJ1-1; 10 nucleotides line up with TRBD1. From germline, CDR1 is SGDLS and CDR2 YYNGEE. The CDR3 is 14 residues long. Trimming took 0 bases from V and 7 from J; bases not matched to a gene: 3. CDR3 amino acids: CASSVGDRGNEAFF. In DNA form, the CDR3 reads TGTGCCAGCAGCGTAGGGGACAGGGGTAATGAAGCTTTCTTT.

The chain is built from TRBV9 and TRBJ1-4; the D gene is possibly TRBD1 (5 bases). The CDR3 length is 14 residues. The V end was cut by 4 bases, the J end by 8 bases, with 15 bases between. The germline V gene has CDR1 SGDLS and CDR2 YYNGEE. The CDR3 loop is CASSLGPREEKLFF. The DNA of the CDR3 is TGTGCCAGCAGCCTGGGGCCTAGAGAGGAAAAACTGTTTTTT.

This chain uses TRBV5-1 with TRBJ2-2, with 14 nucleotides matching TRBD2. CDR1 is SGHRS, CDR2 YFSETQ, per germline. V was clipped by 4 bases and J by 4 bases; unmatched bases: 9. The CDR3 is made up of 18 amino acids. The CDR3 region is CASSLGTSGGKFTGELFF. The CDR3 region has the DNA TGCGCCAGCAGCCTCGGGACTAGCGGGGGTAAATTCACCGGGGAGCTGTTTTTT.

This chain connects TRBV9 to TRBJ2-7; 9 bases are a match to TRBD1. J gave up 7 bases and V 4 bases, and 15 bases lay outside the gene matches. Per germline, CDR1 SGDLS and CDR2 YYNGEE. The CDR3 contains 16 residues. Here the CDR3 reads CASSPQGQGVPGEQYF. The CDR3, as DNA: TGTGCCAGCAGCCCCCAGGGACAGGGAGTTCCTGGGGAGCAGTACTTC.

This chain connects TRBV9 to TRBJ1-2; no firm D call. Per the germline V gene, CDR1 is SGDLS and CDR2 is YYNGEE. This CDR3 has 14 residues. V was shortened by 1 base and J by 4 bases, with 11 bases between the two germline ends. The CDR3 spells CASSVYGVGYGYTF. CDR3 coding DNA: TGTGCCAGCAGCGTATACGGGGTCGGCTATGGCTACACCTTC.

This chain joins TRBV7-9 and TRBJ2-1; TRBD2 aligns across 7 bases. Germline V gives CDR1 SEHNR, CDR2 FQNEAQ (reference sequence). The CDR3 has 16 amino acids. After removal of 5 bases from V and 2 bases from J, the junction contained 9 bases not matched to a gene. The CDR3 spells CASSQTSRRAYNEQFF. The CDR3 nucleotides are TGTGCCAGCAGCCAGACTAGCCGCCGAGCCTACAATGAGCAGTTCTTC.

V is TRBV2 and J is TRBJ1-1, with D tentatively TRBD1 (6 bases). Deletions cut 2 bases from V and 11 bases from J, with 18 bases between. This CDR3 is built from 14 residues. Germline V gives CDR1 SNHLY, CDR2 FYNNEI. The CDR3 spells CASSETLGGRWAFF. CDR3 DNA sequence: TGTGCCAGCAGTGAAACTCTTGGGGGCAGGTGGGCTTTCTTT.

This chain links TRBV19 with TRBJ1-1; D is perhaps TRBD1 (6 bases). CDR1 LNHDA and CDR2 SQIVND come from the germline V gene (reference sequence). V gave up 1 base and J gave up 4 bases, with 16 bases separating them. The CDR3 spans 16 residues. CDR3 amino acids: CASSIAQGGRGTEAFF. CDR3 nucleotides: TGTGCCAGTAGTATAGCACAGGGAGGGCGGGGCACTGAAGCTTTCTTT.

V gene TRBV5-4 combines with J gene TRBJ1-2, with D possibly being TRBD1 (5 bases). CDR1 SGHNT and CDR2 YYREEE come from the germline V gene (reference sequence). This CDR3 region has 13 residues. The V end was cut by 5 bases, the J end by 7 bases, with 15 bases between. This CDR3 is CASSRGTLPGYTF. The CDR3 nucleotides read TGTGCCAGCAGTCGCGGGACCCTCCCTGGCTACACCTTC.

Comment on this clone: This specimen includes other DNA sequences encoding the same CDR3. V gene TRBV5-1 combines with J gene TRBJ1-3; 7 bases fit TRBD1. The germline V gene has CDR1 SGHRS and CDR2 YFSETQ. The V segment lost 0 bases and the J segment 0 bases; nucleotides outside the gene matches: 0. The CDR3 totals 15 residues. CDR3 DNA: TGCGCCAGCAGCTTGGACAGGGGCTCTGGAAACACCATATATTTT. Protein sequence: CASSLDRGSGNTIYF.

The gene calls are TRBV19 and TRBJ2-1; TRBD2 aligns across 8 bases. With V trimmed by 4 bases and J by 4 bases, 9 bases remained unmatched. CDR1 is LNHDA and CDR2 is SQIVND in the germline V gene (reference sequence). There are 16 residues in the CDR3. CDR3 protein: CASSRSSGGGYNEQFF. The CDR3 coding sequence is TGTGCCAGTAGTAGGAGTAGCGGCGGGGGGTACAATGAGCAGTTCTTC.

The chain links TRBV3-1 (or the pseudogene TRBV3-2) to TRBJ2-7; 9 bases line up with TRBD1. The CDR3 runs to 14 residues. CDR1 is LGHDT and CDR2 is YNNKEL in the germline V gene (reference sequence). V dropped 4 bases and J dropped 6; count of bases not matched to a gene: 7. The CDR3 DNA is TGTGCCAGCAGCCCCCGGGACAGGGCGCGCGAGCAGTACTTC. Translation: CASSPRDRAREQYF.

V usage is TRBV6-5 and J usage is TRBJ2-7; 8 bases match TRBD2. Unmatched junction bases numbered 7, after V lost 6 bases and J lost 3 bases. The CDR3 totals 14 residues. CDR1 and CDR2 (germline): MNHEY, SVGAGI. CDR3 nucleotide sequence: TGTGCCAGCAGACTTTCGCGGGGGGTCTACGAGCAGTACTTC. It encodes CASRLSRGVYEQYF.

The J gene is TRBJ1-5, the V gene TRBV2; D call uncertain. The CDR3 extends over 14 amino acids. Germline CDR1 and CDR2: SNHLY and FYNNEI. The ends were cut back, 7 bases at V and 6 bases at J, with 16 bases in the middle. The CDR3 DNA follows: TGTGCCAGCACGTACGGGTTCATGAGTCAGCCCCAGCATTTT. This translates into CASTYGFMSQPQHF.